This T cell receptor beta chain originates from a study of patients and donors after allogeneic stem cell transplantation. The CDR3 covers 11 residues. The V end was cut by 4 bases, the J end by 12 bases, with 12 bases between. The germline CDR1 and CDR2 sequences are LGHNA and YSLEER. One entry per CDR3 protein results from TCRdb running MiXCR on the RT-PCR reads. The table has roughly 200,000 distinct CDR3 sequences, 38% seen once. The receptor comes from a human donor who was either an allogeneic HSCT recipient or a stem cell or donor lymphocyte infusion donor (not recorded which). It is not recorded whose cells these are; they may come from a transplant donor. The rearrangement uses TRBV4-3 and TRBJ1-1; no clear D. The sample consisted of blood, either unsorted or a sorted T cell fraction (not recorded which). CDR3 coding DNA: TGCGCCAGCAGCCGCGGCGATGAGACTTTCTTT. Protein sequence: CASSRGDETFF.